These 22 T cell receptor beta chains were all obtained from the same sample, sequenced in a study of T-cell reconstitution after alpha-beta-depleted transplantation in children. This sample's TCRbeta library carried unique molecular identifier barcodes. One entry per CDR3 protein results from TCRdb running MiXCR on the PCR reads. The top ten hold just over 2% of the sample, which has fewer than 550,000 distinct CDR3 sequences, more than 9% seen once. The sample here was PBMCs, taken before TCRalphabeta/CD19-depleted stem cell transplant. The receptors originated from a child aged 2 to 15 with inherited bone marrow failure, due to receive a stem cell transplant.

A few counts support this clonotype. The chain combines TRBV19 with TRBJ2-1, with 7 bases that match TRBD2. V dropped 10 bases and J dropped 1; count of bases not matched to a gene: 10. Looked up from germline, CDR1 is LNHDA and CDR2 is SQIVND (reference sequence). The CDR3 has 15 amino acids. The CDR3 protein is CAIGNRGSSYNEQFF. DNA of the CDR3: TGTGCCATTGGGAACCGCGGGAGTTCCTACAATGAGCAGTTCTTC.

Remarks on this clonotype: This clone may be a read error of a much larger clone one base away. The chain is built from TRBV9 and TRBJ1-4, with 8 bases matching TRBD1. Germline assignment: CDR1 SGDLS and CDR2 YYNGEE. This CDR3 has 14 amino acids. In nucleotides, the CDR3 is TGTGCCAGCAGCGCAGGACAGGGTTGGGAAAAAATGTTTTTT. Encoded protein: CASSAGQGWEKMFF.

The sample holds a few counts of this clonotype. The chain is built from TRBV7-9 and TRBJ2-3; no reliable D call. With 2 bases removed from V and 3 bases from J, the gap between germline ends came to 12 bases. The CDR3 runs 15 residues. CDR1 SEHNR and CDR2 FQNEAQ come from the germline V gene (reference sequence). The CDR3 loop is CASSLPRVSTDTQYF. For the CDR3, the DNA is TGTGCCAGCAGCTTACCTAGGGTATCTACAGATACGCAGTATTTT.

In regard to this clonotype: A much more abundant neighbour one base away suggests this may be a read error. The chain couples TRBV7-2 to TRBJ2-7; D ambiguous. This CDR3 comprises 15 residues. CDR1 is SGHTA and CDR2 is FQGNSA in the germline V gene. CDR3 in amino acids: CASSSTLLRSYQQYF. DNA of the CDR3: TGTGCCAGCAGCTCTACCCTACTACGGTCCTACCAGCAGTACTTC.

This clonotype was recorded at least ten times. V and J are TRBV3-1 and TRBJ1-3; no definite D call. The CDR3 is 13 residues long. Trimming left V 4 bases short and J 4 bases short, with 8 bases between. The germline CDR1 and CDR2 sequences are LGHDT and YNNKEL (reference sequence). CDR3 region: CASSPSVGNTIYF. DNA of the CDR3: TGTGCCAGCAGCCCTTCGGTAGGAAACACCATATATTTT. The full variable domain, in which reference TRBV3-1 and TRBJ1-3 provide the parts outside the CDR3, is DTAVSQTPKYLVTQMGNDKSIKCEQNLGHDTMYWYKQDSKKFLKIMFSYNNKELIINETVPNRFSPKSPDKAHLNLHINSLELGDSAVYFCASSPSVGNTIYFGEGSWLTVV.

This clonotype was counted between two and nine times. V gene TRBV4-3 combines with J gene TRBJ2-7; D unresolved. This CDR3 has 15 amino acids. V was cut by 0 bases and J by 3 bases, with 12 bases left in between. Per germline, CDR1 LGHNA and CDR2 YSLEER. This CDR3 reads CASSQESTTLYEQYF. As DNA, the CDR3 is TGCGCCAGCAGCCAAGAGTCGACAACCCTCTACGAGCAGTACTTC.

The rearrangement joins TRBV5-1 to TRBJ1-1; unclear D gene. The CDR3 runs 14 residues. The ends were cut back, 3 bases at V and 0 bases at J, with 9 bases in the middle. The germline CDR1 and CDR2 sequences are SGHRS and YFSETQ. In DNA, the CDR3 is TGCGCCAGCAGCTCCCCCCGACTGAACACTGAAGCTTTCTTT. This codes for CASSSPRLNTEAFF.

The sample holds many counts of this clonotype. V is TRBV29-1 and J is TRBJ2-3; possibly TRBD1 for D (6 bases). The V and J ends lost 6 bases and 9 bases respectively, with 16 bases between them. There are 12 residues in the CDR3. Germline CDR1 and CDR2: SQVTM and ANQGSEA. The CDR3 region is CSVYRLGGTQYF. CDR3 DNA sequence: TGCAGCGTCTACAGGCTTGGGGGCACGCAGTATTTT.

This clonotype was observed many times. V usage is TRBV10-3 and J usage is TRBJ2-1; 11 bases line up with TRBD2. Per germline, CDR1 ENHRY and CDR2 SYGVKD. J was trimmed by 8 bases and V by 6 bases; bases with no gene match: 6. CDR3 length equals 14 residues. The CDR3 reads CAISEILAGDEQFF. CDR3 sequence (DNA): TGTGCCATCAGCGAGATACTAGCGGGAGATGAGCAGTTCTTC.

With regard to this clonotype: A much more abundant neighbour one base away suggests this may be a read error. CDR3 protein: CASSLEGRGGTGELFF. The CDR3 DNA sequence: TGTGCCAGCAGTTTAGAGGGGCGGGGGGGCACCGGGGAGCTGTTTTTT. This sequence joins TRBV27 and TRBJ2-2; 9 bases align to TRBD2. The CDR3 is made up of 16 amino acids. CDR1 is MNHEY and CDR2 is SMNVEV in the germline V gene (reference sequence). With 2 bases clipped from V and 4 bases from J, the junction kept 5 bases outside the gene matches.

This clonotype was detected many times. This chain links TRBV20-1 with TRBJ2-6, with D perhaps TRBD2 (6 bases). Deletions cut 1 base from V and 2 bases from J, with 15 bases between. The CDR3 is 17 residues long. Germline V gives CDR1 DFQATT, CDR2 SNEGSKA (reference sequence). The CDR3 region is CSARALGGKAGANVLTF. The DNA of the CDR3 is TGCAGTGCTAGAGCCCTGGGCGGGAAAGCTGGGGCCAACGTCCTGACTTTC.

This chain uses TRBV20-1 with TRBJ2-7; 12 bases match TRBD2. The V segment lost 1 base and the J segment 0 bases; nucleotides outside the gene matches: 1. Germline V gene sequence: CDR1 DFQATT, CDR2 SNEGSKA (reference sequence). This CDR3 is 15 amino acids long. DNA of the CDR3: TGCAGTGCTAGAGGACTAGCGGGGGTCTCCTACGAGCAGTACTTC. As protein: CSARGLAGVSYEQYF.

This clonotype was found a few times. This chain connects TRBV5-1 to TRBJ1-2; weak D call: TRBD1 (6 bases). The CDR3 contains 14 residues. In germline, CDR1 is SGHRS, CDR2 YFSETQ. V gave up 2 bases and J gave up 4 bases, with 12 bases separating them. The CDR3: CASSFNRESYGYTF. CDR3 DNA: TGCGCCAGCAGCTTTAACAGGGAGAGCTATGGCTACACCTTC.

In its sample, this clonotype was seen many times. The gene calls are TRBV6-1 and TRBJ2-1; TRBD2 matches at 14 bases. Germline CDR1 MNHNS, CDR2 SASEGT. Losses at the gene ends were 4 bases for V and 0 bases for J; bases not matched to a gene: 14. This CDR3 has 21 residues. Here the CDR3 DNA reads TGTGCCAGCAGTGCCCATCGACTGACTAGCGGGAGGGCCCTCTCCTACAATGAGCAGTTCTTC. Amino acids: CASSAHRLTSGRALSYNEQFF.

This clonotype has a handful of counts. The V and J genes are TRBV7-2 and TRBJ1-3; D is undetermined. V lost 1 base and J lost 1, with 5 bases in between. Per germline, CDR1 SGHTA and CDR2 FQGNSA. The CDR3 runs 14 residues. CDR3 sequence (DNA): TGTGCCAGCAGCTTAGATCGTTCTGGAAACACCATATATTTT. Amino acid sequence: CASSLDRSGNTIYF. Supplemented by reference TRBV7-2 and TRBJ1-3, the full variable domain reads GAGVSQSPSNKVTEKGKDVELRCDPISGHTALYWYRQSLGQGLEFLIYFQGNSAPDKSGLPSDRFSAERTGGSVSTLTIQRTQQEDSAVYLCASSLDRSGNTIYFGEGSWLTVV.

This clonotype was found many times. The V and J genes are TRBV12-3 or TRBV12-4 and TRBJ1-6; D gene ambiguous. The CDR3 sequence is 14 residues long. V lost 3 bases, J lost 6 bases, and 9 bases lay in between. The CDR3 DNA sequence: TGTGCCAGCAGTTTTAGACCCATTAATTCACCCCTCCACTTT. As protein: CASSFRPINSPLHF.

The CDR3 region has the DNA TGTGCCAGTATGACCAGCAGAGTTGACTATGGCTACACCTTC. Translation gives CASMTSRVDYGYTF. The chain is built from TRBV19 and TRBJ1-2; D remains ambiguous. Per germline, CDR1 LNHDA and CDR2 SQIVND (reference sequence). CDR3 size: 14 residues. V was trimmed by 7 bases and J by 3 bases, leaving 15 bases between them.

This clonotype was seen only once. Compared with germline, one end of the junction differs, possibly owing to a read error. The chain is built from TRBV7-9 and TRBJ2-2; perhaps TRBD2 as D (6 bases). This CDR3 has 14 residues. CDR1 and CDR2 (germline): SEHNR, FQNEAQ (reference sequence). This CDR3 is CASSFLPNTGGLFF. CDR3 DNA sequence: TGTGCCAGCAGCTTCCTACCGAACACCGGGGGGCTGTTTTTT.

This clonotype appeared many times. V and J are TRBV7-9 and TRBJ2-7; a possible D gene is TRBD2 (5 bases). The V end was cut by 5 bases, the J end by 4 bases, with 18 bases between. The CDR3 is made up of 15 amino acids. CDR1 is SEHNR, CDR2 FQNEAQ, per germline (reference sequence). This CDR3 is CASSPRGSASYEQYF. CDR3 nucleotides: TGTGCCAGCAGCCCTCGGGGTAGTGCCTCTTACGAGCAGTACTTC.

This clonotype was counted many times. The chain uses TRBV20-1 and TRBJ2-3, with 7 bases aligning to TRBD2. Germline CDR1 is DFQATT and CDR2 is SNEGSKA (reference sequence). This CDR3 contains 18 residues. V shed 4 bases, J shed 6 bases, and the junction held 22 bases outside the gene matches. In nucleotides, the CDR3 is TGCAGTGCTACCAAGGCTCTGGGACTACCATACGATTCGGATACGCAGTATTTT. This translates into CSATKALGLPYDSDTQYF.

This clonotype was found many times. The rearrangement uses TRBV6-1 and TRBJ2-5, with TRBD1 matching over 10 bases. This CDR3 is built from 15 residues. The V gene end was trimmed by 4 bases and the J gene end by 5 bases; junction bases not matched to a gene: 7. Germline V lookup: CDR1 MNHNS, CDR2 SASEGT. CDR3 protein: CASSAPGTGDETQYF. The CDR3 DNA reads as TGTGCCAGCAGTGCCCCCGGGACAGGGGATGAGACCCAGTACTTC.

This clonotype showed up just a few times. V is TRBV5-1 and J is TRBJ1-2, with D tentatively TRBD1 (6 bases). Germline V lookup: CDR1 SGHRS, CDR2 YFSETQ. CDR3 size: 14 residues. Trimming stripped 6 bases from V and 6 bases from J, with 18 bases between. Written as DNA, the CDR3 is TGCGCCAGCACCCCATCTGGGACACTCCATGGCTACACCTTC. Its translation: CASTPSGTLHGYTF.